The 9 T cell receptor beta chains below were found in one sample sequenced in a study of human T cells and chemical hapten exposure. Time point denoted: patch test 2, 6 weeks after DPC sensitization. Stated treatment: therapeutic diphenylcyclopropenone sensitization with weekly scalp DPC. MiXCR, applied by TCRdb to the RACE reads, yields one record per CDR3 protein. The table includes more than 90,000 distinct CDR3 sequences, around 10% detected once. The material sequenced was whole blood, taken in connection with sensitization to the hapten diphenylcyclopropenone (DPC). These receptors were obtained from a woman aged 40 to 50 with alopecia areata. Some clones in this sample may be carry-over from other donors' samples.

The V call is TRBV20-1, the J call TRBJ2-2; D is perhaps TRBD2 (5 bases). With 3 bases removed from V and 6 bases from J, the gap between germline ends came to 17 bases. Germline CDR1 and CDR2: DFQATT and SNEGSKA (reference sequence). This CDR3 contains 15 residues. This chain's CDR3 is CSASGLNEEAGELFF. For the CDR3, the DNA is TGCAGTGCTAGCGGACTCAACGAAGAGGCCGGGGAGCTGTTTTTT.

CDR3 protein: CASSSDAGRAGTGELFF. The CDR3, as DNA: TGCGCCAGCAGCTCCGACGCGGGGAGGGCTGGAACCGGGGAGCTGTTTTTT. The chain has TRBV5-1 and TRBJ2-2, with TRBD2 matching over 7 bases. CDR3 length equals 17 residues. The junction had 13 bases not matched to a gene; V was cut back by 3 bases and J by 5 bases. CDR1 and CDR2 (germline): SGHRS, YFSETQ.

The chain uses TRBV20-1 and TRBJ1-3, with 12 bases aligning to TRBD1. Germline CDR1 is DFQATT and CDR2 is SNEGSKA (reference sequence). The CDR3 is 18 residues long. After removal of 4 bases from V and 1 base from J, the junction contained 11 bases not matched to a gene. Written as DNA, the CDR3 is TGCAGTGCTATCGTAGCCGGGACAGGGGGCTTTTCTGGAAACACCATATATTTT. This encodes CSAIVAGTGGFSGNTIYF.

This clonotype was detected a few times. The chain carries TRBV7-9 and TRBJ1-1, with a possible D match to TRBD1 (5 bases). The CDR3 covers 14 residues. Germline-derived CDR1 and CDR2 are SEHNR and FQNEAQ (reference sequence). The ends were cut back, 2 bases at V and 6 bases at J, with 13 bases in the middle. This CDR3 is CASSLIRVGAEAFF. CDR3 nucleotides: TGTGCCAGCAGCTTAATCAGGGTGGGGGCTGAAGCTTTCTTT.

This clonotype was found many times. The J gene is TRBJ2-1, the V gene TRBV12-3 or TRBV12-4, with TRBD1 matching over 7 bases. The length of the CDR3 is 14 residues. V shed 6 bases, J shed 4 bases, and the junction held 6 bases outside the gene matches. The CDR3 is CASRAGTEYNEQFF. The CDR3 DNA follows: TGTGCCAGCAGGGCCGGGACAGAATACAATGAGCAGTTCTTC.

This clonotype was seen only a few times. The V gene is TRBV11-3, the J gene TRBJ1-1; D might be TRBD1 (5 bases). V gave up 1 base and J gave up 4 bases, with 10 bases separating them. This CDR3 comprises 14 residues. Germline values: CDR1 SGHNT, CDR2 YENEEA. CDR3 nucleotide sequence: TGTGCCAGCAGCTTAGTGGGGGGAACCACTGAAGCTTTCTTT. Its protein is CASSLVGGTTEAFF.

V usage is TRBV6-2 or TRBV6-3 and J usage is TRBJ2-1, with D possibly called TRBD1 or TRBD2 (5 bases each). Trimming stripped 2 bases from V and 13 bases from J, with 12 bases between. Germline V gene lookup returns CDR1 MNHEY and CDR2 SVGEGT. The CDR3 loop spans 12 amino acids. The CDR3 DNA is TGTGCCAGCAGTTACGGCCGGGACGAACAGTTCTTC. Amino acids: CASSYGRDEQFF.

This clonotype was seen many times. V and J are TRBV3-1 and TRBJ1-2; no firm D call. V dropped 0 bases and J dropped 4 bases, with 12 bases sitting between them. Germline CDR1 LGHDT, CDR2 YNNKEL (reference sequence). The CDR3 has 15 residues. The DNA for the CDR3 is TGTGCCAGCAGCCAAGATTCCGGGGTCGGCTATGGCTACACCTTC. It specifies CASSQDSGVGYGYTF. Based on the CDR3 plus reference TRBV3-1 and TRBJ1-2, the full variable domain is DTAVSQTPKYLVTQMGNDKSIKCEQNLGHDTMYWYKQDSKKFLKIMFSYNNKELIINETVPNRFSPKSPDKAHLNLHINSLELGDSAVYFCASSQDSGVGYGYTFGSGTRLTVV.

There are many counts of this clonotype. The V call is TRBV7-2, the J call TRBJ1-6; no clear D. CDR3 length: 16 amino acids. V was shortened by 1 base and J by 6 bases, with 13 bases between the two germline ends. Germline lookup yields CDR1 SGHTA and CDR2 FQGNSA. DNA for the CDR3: TGTGCCAGCAGCTTAGGCAGTGCCCCTTCTAATTCACCCCTCCACTTT. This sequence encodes CASSLGSAPSNSPLHF.